Following are 2 T cell receptor beta chains from one sample sequenced in a study of cytomegalovirus exposure and HLA in healthy donors. The PCR was carried out with 60 Vbeta primers and 13 Jbeta primers. This table comes from immunoSEQ multiplex PCR, and its TCRdb copy is limited to in-frame clones, with some not included. The sample has approximately 220,000 clones; 70% to 90% are singletons. Sequenced input: PBMCs. Source of these receptors: a young man in good health and CMV-seronegative.

V is TRBV2 and J is TRBJ2-3, with D maybe TRBD2 (5 bases). Trimming pared 2 bases from V and 3 bases from J, leaving 15 bases between. This CDR3 spans 16 amino acids. Germline V gene sequence: CDR1 SNHLY, CDR2 FYNNEI. CDR3 DNA sequence: TGTGCCAGCAGTGAATTTGAACTAGAGCTGACAGATACGCAGTATTTT. Translated, it gives CASSEFELELTDTQYF.

The chain links TRBV29-1 to TRBJ1-1; no firm D call. Trimming shortened V by 4 bases and J by 1 base, and 13 bases separated the two germline ends. CDR3 length: 14 residues. Germline V gene sequence: CDR1 SQVTM, CDR2 ANQGSEA. The CDR3 DNA reads as TGCAGCGTTGCTCTGTACAGTGGGAACACTGAAGCTTTCTTT. Protein product: CSVALYSGNTEAFF.